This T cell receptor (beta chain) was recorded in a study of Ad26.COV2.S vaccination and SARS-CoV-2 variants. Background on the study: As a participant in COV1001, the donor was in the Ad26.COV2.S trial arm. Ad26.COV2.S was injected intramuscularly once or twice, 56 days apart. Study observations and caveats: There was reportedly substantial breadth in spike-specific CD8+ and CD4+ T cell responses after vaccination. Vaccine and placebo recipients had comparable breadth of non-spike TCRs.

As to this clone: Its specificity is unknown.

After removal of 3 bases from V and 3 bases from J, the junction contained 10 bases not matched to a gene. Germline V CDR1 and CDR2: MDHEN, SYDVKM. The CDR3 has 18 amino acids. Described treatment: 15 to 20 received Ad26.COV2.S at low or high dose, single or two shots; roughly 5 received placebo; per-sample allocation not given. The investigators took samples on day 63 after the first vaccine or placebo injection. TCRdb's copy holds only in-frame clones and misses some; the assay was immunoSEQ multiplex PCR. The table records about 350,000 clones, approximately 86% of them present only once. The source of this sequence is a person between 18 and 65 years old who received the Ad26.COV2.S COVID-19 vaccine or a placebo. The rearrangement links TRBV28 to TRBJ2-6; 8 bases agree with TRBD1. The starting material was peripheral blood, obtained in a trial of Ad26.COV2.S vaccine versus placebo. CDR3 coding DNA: TGTGCCAGCAGTTTTTTGGGGGGACAGGTTCTTGGGGCCAACGTCCTGACTTTC. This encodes CASSFLGGQVLGANVLTF.